This T cell receptor (beta chain) is drawn from a study of memory CD4+ T cells and cytomegalovirus serostatus. Data came from immunoSEQ multiplex PCR; TCRdb stores just in-frame clones and leaves some out. This sample carries 40,000 to 55,000 clones, around 80% of them seen once, and the ten largest clones take more than 0.65%. Single viable CD3+CD4+CD8-CD45RO+ cells were sorted as the memory CD4+ T cells. The germline V gene encodes CDR1 LNHDA and CDR2 SQIVND (reference sequence). The CDR3 loop spans 16 amino acids. Losses at the gene ends were 2 bases for V and 3 bases for J; bases not matched to a gene: 4.

The source of this sequence is an adult in good health and CMV-seronegative. This chain uses TRBV19 with TRBJ2-1; 10 positions agree with TRBD2. Sequencing used memory CD4+ T cells from blood. In DNA form, the CDR3 reads TGTGCCAGTAGTATACTGACTAGCGGGCTCTACAATGAGCAGTTCTTC. The encoded protein is CASSILTSGLYNEQFF. The entire variable domain, with the rest obtained from reference TRBV19 and TRBJ2-1, is as follows: DGGITQSPKYLFRKEGQNVTLSCEQNLNHDAMYWYRQDPGQGLRLIYYSQIVNDFQKGDIAEGYSVSREKKESFPLTVTSAQKNPTAFYLCASSILTSGLYNEQFFGPGTRLTVL.